Below are 14 T cell receptor beta chains sequenced from a single sample in a study of tumor-infiltrating lymphocytes in oesophageal squamous cell carcinoma. Via MiXCR, TCRdb re-called the PCR reads, giving one row per CDR3 protein. The sample yields over 11,000 distinct CDR3 sequences, roughly half seen once. Sequenced: blood. These receptor sequences come from a male donor with esophageal squamous cell carcinoma.

This rearrangement joins TRBV12-3 or TRBV12-4 to TRBJ1-6; D perhaps matches TRBD1 (5 bases). CDR3 length equals 15 residues. The V end lost 5 bases, the J end lost 10 bases, and 18 bases lay between the germline ends. The CDR3 DNA reads TGTGCCAGCAGTCTCGCCGGGACCATAAGGTCACCCCTCCACTTT. This sequence encodes CASSLAGTIRSPLHF.

This clonotype has more than one count but fewer than ten. The CDR3 loop is CASSLDRDTAEAFF. CDR3 bases: TGTGCCAGCAGCTTAGACAGGGATACCGCTGAAGCTTTCTTT. The V gene is TRBV7-2, the J gene TRBJ1-1, with a tentative D call TRBD1 (6 bases). Trimming took off 1 base at V and 6 bases at J, with 12 bases between the two ends. CDR1 is SGHTA and CDR2 is FQGNSA in the germline V gene. The CDR3 is 14 residues long.

As regards this clonotype: A junction end diverges from the germline sequence, so it may reflect a read error. DNA of the CDR3: TGTGCCAGCAGTCTCGTTTCTGGGGCCACCGTCCTGACTTTC. Encoded protein: CASSLVSGATVLTF. The chain combines TRBV5-1 with TRBJ2-6; perhaps TRBD1 as D (5 bases). Germline V lookup: CDR1 SGHRS, CDR2 YFSETQ. The CDR3 is made up of 14 amino acids.

This clonotype was observed many times. V gene TRBV7-2 combines with J gene TRBJ1-1; D perhaps matches TRBD1 (6 bases). Germline CDR1 is SGHTA and CDR2 is FQGNSA. The V end was cut by 4 bases, the J end by 3 bases, with 9 bases between. The CDR3 runs to 13 residues. CDR3 sequence (DNA): TGTGCCAGCAGCTGGCAGGGGTACACTGAAGCTTTCTTT. It specifies CASSWQGYTEAFF.

This clonotype was counted ten times or more. The chain uses TRBV24-1 and TRBJ2-7; D is possibly TRBD1 or TRBD2 (5 bases each). There are 14 residues in the CDR3. The germline CDR1 and CDR2 sequences are KGHDR and SFDVKD. Trimming removed 2 bases at V and 2 bases at J, with 9 bases between. CDR3 DNA sequence: TGTGCCACCAGTGATTCGGGACGGACCTACGAGCAGTACTTC. This codes for CATSDSGRTYEQYF.

This clonotype has a count of ten or more. The chain recombines TRBV12-5 with TRBJ1-1; D remains unclear. This CDR3 has 12 residues. The germline V gene encodes CDR1 LGHNT and CDR2 FRNRAP. Trimming left V 2 bases short and J 8 bases short, with 9 bases between. CDR3 loop: CASGLNRAEAFF. CDR3 nucleotide sequence: TGTGCTAGTGGTTTGAATCGGGCGGAAGCTTTCTTT.

The rearrangement links TRBV7-4 to TRBJ2-3; D possibly corresponds to TRBD2 (5 bases). The closer fit of TRBJ2-1 to the DNA end suggests the J call may be wrong. The length of the CDR3 is 14 residues. Germline V gene sequence: CDR1 SGHVT, CDR2 SQSDAQ. CDR3 protein: CASSQNGPAGEQFF. CDR3 sequence (DNA): TGTGCCAGCAGCCAGAACGGGCCTGCGGGTGAGCAGTTCTTC.

This clonotype is deemed medium-sized. The genes are TRBV6-1 and TRBJ2-5; 16 nucleotides match TRBD2. The J segment lost 7 bases and the V segment lost 6 bases, leaving 8 bases of the junction unmatched. The CDR3 is made up of 16 amino acids. CDR1 MNHNS and CDR2 SASEGT come from the germline V gene. The chain's CDR3 is CASSIGTSGRAVTQYF. The CDR3 nucleotides read TGTGCCAGCAGCATAGGGACTAGCGGGAGGGCCGTGACCCAGTACTTC.

This clonotype is medium-sized (0.01 to 0.1%). The CDR3 spells CASSLTVSIGYYETQYF. CDR3 DNA: TGTGCCAGCAGCTTAACGGTATCAATTGGGTATTACGAGACCCAGTACTTC. This sequence joins TRBV11-2 and TRBJ2-5, with D hard to call. The V and J ends lost 2 bases and 5 bases respectively, with 21 bases between them. The CDR3 totals 17 residues. Germline CDR1 and CDR2: SGHAT and FQNNGV.

J is TRBJ2-3 and V is TRBV11-1, with 10 bases that match TRBD1. With the DNA end fitting TRBJ2-5 better, the J assignment may be wrong. CDR1 SGHAT and CDR2 FQDESV come from the germline V gene (reference sequence). CDR3 size: 16 residues. The chain's CDR3 is CASSRTGTGDYGTQYF. For the CDR3, the DNA is TGTGCCAGCAGCAGAACCGGGACAGGGGATTATGGGACCCAGTACTTC.

This chain joins TRBV7-3 and TRBJ2-5; the D call may be TRBD1 or TRBD2 (7 bases each). The CDR3 spans 16 residues. The germline gives CDR1 SGHTA, CDR2 FQGTGA. V was cut by 5 bases and J by 1 base, with 17 bases left in between. In DNA form, the CDR3 reads TGTGCCAGCAGCCAACAGGGGCGGGGGTCCCAAGAGACCCAGTACTTC. Amino acid sequence: CASSQQGRGSQETQYF.

This chain uses TRBV4-3 with TRBJ2-4; TRBD1 or TRBD2 may be the D gene (5 bases each). The end of the DNA fits TRBJ2-5 better, so the J call may be wrong. CDR1 LGHNA and CDR2 YSLEER come from the germline V gene. There are 15 residues in the CDR3. The CDR3 reads CASSQVWGYQETQYF. The CDR3 bases are TGCGCCAGCAGCCAAGTTTGGGGGTACCAAGAGACCCAGTACTTC.

Only a few counts were recorded for this clonotype. Given the absence of the conserved phenylalanine or tryptophan at the CDR3 end, a read error is likely. The limits of the CDR3 on the DNA are not certain, so only TCRdb's listed CDR3 is given. This chain uses TRBV12-3 or TRBV12-4 with TRBJ2-5; whether TRBD1, the table's D call, matches the DNA was not checked. The CDR3 adds up to 18 amino acids, both ends counted. CDR3 in amino acids: CASSRDRGVSSNGYTFGS.

In this sample, this clonotype turned up a few times. The CDR3 loop is CASSFRSNREWDEQYF. In nucleotides, the CDR3 is TGTGCCAGCAGTTTCCGGAGCAACAGGGAGTGGGACGAGCAGTACTTC. The rearrangement links TRBV28 to TRBJ2-4, with TRBD1 as a possible D gene (6 bases). The DNA end is a closer match to TRBJ2-7, so the J assignment may be wrong. Germline CDR1 is MDHEN and CDR2 is SYDVKM. The CDR3 runs to 16 residues.